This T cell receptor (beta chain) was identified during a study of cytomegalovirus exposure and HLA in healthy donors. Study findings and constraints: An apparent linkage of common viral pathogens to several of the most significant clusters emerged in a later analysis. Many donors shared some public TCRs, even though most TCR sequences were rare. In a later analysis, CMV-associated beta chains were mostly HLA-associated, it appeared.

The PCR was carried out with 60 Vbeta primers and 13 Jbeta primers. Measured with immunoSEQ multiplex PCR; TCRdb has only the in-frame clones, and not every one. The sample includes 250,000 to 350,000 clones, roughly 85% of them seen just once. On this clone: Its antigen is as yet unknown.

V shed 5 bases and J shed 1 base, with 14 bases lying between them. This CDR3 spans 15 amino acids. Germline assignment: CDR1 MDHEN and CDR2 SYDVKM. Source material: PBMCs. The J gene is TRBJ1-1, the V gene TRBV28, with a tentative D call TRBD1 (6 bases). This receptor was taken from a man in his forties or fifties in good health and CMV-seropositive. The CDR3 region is CASSPRTVRNTEAFF. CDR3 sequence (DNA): TGTGCCAGCAGTCCACGGACAGTTCGGAACACTGAAGCTTTCTTT.